The 26 T cell receptor beta chains listed next were all sequenced from one sample in a study of response to subunit inactivated influenza vaccine (dated by TCRdb to 2016 to 2019). To prepare the library, RT-PCR was applied. Data came from an Illumina HiSeq 2500. In-frame beta chains were kept once TCRdb had trimmed the public reads at Q25 with fastp and called clones with MiXCR. When rows share a CDR3 protein, they turn into one entry using the most common DNA and genes. Counted in this sample were roughly 670,000 distinct CDR3 sequences; 13% to 15% of them appeared once. The leading ten clones occupy approximately 7.6% of the sample. The sample consisted of PBMCs from blood, taken 14 to 15 days before vaccination. The receptors were sampled from a man aged 45-60 years who received an inactivated influenza vaccine. Donor details come from another sample of the same person, matched by shared clones.

This clonotype appeared a few times. The J gene is TRBJ1-2, the V gene TRBV7-9; D is ambiguous. CDR3 length: 13 residues. Germline loops: CDR1 SEHNR, CDR2 FQNEAQ (reference sequence). The V gene lost 5 bases and the J gene lost 8 bases, with 15 bases spanning the gap. CDR3 region: CASSGGSYTGYTF. The CDR3 DNA reads as TGTGCCAGCAGCGGAGGGTCGTATACGGGCTACACCTTC.

This clonotype has more than one count but fewer than ten. The rearrangement links TRBV15 to TRBJ2-1, with D tentatively TRBD1 (5 bases). Germline CDR1 and CDR2: LNHNV and YYDKDF (reference sequence). V lost 3 bases to trimming and J lost 3 bases, with 15 bases between them. The CDR3 contains 16 residues. The CDR3 loop is CATSRGSGSSYNEQFF. The CDR3 DNA sequence: TGTGCCACCAGCAGGGGGTCAGGGTCAAGCTACAATGAGCAGTTCTTC.

The chain links TRBV5-1 to TRBJ2-7; TRBD2 matches at 13 bases. V lost 4 bases to trimming and J lost 6 bases; unmatched junction nucleotides: 10. Germline V gives CDR1 SGHRS, CDR2 YFSETQ. The CDR3 is 16 amino acids. CDR3 DNA: TGCGCCAGCAGCCACCGGACTAGCGGGAGCACTCGCGAGCAGTACTTC. It specifies CASSHRTSGSTREQYF.

This clonotype appeared a few times. V usage is TRBV20-1 and J usage is TRBJ2-1, with D possibly matching TRBD1 (5 bases). This CDR3 spans 14 amino acids. Between the trimmed V and J ends, which lost 3 bases and 3 bases, there was a span of 12 bases. The V gene's germline CDR1 is DFQATT and CDR2 SNEGSKA (reference sequence). CDR3 sequence reads: CSARDADNYNEQFF. DNA of the CDR3: TGCAGTGCTAGGGACGCGGACAACTACAATGAGCAGTTCTTC.

The chain uses TRBV7-2 and TRBJ2-1; tentatively, D is TRBD1 (6 bases). Germline CDR1 SGHTA, CDR2 FQGNSA. The CDR3 has 15 amino acids. Trimming removed 2 bases from V and 4 bases from J, with 12 bases in between. The CDR3 reads CASSLPGHQYNEQFF. DNA of the CDR3: TGTGCCAGCAGCTTACCGGGACACCAATACAATGAGCAGTTCTTC. Together with reference TRBV7-2 and TRBJ2-1, the CDR3 gives the full variable domain: GAGVSQSPSNKVTEKGKDVELRCDPISGHTALYWYRQSLGQGLEFLIYFQGNSAPDKSGLPSDRFSAERTGGSVSTLTIQRTQQEDSAVYLCASSLPGHQYNEQFFGPGTRLTVL.

Many counts were recorded for this clonotype. The chain carries TRBV6-2 or TRBV6-3 and TRBJ2-1; D not certain. Germline V CDR1 and CDR2: MNHEY, SVGEGT. V lost 11 bases to trimming and J lost 4 bases, with 21 bases between them. The CDR3 spans 15 residues. The CDR3 loop is CASSRTGFLYNEQFF. Here the CDR3 DNA reads TGTGCCTCCTCCCGGACCGGCTTCTTATACAATGAGCAGTTCTTC.

This clonotype has only a few counts. This chain connects TRBV20-1 to TRBJ2-1, with 13 bases that match TRBD2. The CDR3 is 16 residues long. Trimming at V came to 6 bases and at J to 7 bases, leaving 12 bases not matched to a gene. The germline V gene has CDR1 DFQATT and CDR2 SNEGSKA (reference sequence). The CDR3 region is CSAESPGLAGANEQFF. Here the CDR3 DNA reads TGCAGTGCCGAGAGTCCCGGACTAGCGGGAGCGAATGAGCAGTTCTTC.

V and J are TRBV12-3 or TRBV12-4 and TRBJ1-1; 8 nucleotides line up with TRBD1. CDR3 length: 13 amino acids. V lost 7 bases to trimming and J lost 7 bases; unmatched junction nucleotides: 8. CDR3 residues: CASKLTGQGEAFF. CDR3 sequence (DNA): TGTGCCAGCAAACTAACCGGACAGGGTGAAGCTTTCTTT.

As concerns this clonotype: One junction end does not reproduce the germline sequence, and a read error may be involved. V and J are TRBV7-8 and TRBJ2-3; D ambiguous. CDR1 is SGHVS, CDR2 FQNEAQ, per germline. The CDR3 totals 14 residues. CDR3 DNA: TGTGCCGGCAGCTTAGGACGTGCCAAAGATACGCAGTATTTT. Its protein is CAGSLGRAKDTQYF.

The table lists this clonotype with a few counts. V gene TRBV7-2 combines with J gene TRBJ1-1; 7 bases are a match to TRBD1. Germline V gives CDR1 SGHTA, CDR2 FQGNSA. The CDR3 spans 12 residues. After removal of 2 bases from V and 11 bases from J, the junction contained 5 bases not matched to a gene. The CDR3 loop is CASSLKGRGAFF. The CDR3 coding sequence is TGTGCCAGCAGCTTAAAGGGCAGGGGGGCTTTCTTT. Full variable domain (outside the CDR3, taken from reference TRBV7-2 and TRBJ1-1): GAGVSQSPSNKVTEKGKDVELRCDPISGHTALYWYRQSLGQGLEFLIYFQGNSAPDKSGLPSDRFSAERTGGSVSTLTIQRTQQEDSAVYLCASSLKGRGAFFGQGTRLTVV.

This chain connects TRBV6-1 to TRBJ2-1; D is perhaps TRBD2 (6 bases). The V gene lost 7 bases and the J gene lost 1 base, with 17 bases spanning the gap. Germline V gene data show CDR1 as MNHNS and CDR2 as SASEGT. This CDR3 contains 16 residues. Here the CDR3 reads CASIGRLATSYNEQFF. The CDR3 nucleotides read TGTGCCAGCATTGGACGGCTAGCGACTTCCTACAATGAGCAGTTCTTC.

This clonotype has more than one count but fewer than ten. V and J are TRBV24-1 and TRBJ2-3; D possibly corresponds to TRBD2 (6 bases). Germline CDR1 reads KGHDR; CDR2 reads SFDVKD. The CDR3 has 13 amino acids. Trimming took 4 bases from V and 5 from J, leaving 9 bases between them. CDR3 coding DNA: TGTGCCACCAGTGACCCAGCGGGAGATACGCAGTATTTT. Translating gives CATSDPAGDTQYF.

In this sample, this clonotype turned up many times. The chain couples TRBV5-1 to TRBJ2-3, with 8 bases aligning to TRBD1. The CDR3 extends over 15 amino acids. Germline V gene lookup returns CDR1 SGHRS and CDR2 YFSETQ. Trimming took 6 bases from V and 6 from J; bases not matched to a gene: 12. CDR3 sequence reads: CASTPGTGGSDTQYF. The CDR3 DNA reads as TGCGCCAGCACCCCGGGGACAGGAGGTTCGGATACGCAGTATTTT.

There are a few counts of this clonotype. The genes are TRBV5-5 and TRBJ1-6; the D is unclear. The CDR3 has 14 amino acids. The V and J ends lost 0 bases and 10 bases respectively, with 11 bases between them. Germline values: CDR1 SGHKS, CDR2 YYEKEE (reference sequence). CDR3 nucleotides: TGTGCCAGCAGCTTGGCCGTACCTGGGTCACCCCTCCACTTT. This translates into CASSLAVPGSPLHF. The whole variable domain, remainder taken from reference TRBV5-5 and TRBJ1-6, is DAGVTQSPTHLIKTRGQQVTLRCSPISGHKSVSWYQQVLGQGPQFIFQYYEKEERGRGNFPDRFSARQFPNYSSELNVNALLLGDSALYLCASSLAVPGSPLHFGNGTRLTVT.

In this sample, this clonotype turned up many times. This chain links TRBV20-1 with TRBJ2-1; TRBD2 aligns across 12 bases. Germline values: CDR1 DFQATT, CDR2 SNEGSKA (reference sequence). This CDR3 has 18 amino acids. The ends lost 3 bases at V and 5 bases at J; junction bases unmatched: 14. CDR3 nucleotide sequence: TGCAGTGCTAGTACGGGTATCGGGACTAGCGGGCCAAACAATGAGCAGTTCTTC. This encodes CSASTGIGTSGPNNEQFF.

The chain recombines TRBV12-3 or TRBV12-4 with TRBJ1-5, with 8 bases fitting TRBD1. The CDR3 is made up of 15 amino acids. J was trimmed by 7 bases and V by 5 bases; bases with no gene match: 10. The CDR3 protein is CASSMRQGKDQPQHF. DNA for the CDR3: TGTGCCAGCAGTATGCGACAGGGGAAGGACCAGCCCCAGCATTTT.

Only a few counts were recorded for this clonotype. V usage is TRBV5-6 and J usage is TRBJ2-2, with TRBD1 identical over 8 bases. Germline assignment: CDR1 SGHDT and CDR2 YYEEEE. V lost 0 bases to trimming and J lost 3 bases; unmatched junction nucleotides: 4. CDR3 length: 16 residues. The CDR3 sequence is CASSLARQGYTGELFF. Written as DNA, the CDR3 is TGTGCCAGCAGCTTGGCCCGACAGGGGTACACCGGGGAGCTGTTTTTT.

V is TRBV20-1 and J is TRBJ2-5; TRBD1 aligns across 8 bases. Germline CDR1 DFQATT, CDR2 SNEGSKA (reference sequence). The CDR3 runs 13 residues. V lost 2 bases to trimming and J lost 5 bases; unmatched junction nucleotides: 4. This CDR3 reads CSARTDRGETQYF. The CDR3 DNA sequence: TGCAGTGCTAGAACCGACAGGGGTGAGACCCAGTACTTC.

This clonotype has at least ten counts. DNA for the CDR3: TGTGCCAGCAGCTTAGCGGGACCCACCTACGAGCAGTACTTC. Translated: CASSLAGPTYEQYF. V is TRBV7-9 and J is TRBJ2-7; possibly TRBD1 or TRBD2 for D (5 bases each). V was pared by 0 bases and J by 2 bases, with 8 bases between. CDR1 and CDR2 from the germline V gene are SEHNR and FQNEAQ (reference sequence). This CDR3 region has 14 residues.

The V gene is TRBV6-5, the J gene TRBJ1-6; 7 nucleotides agree with TRBD1. The junction had 15 bases not matched to a gene; V was cut back by 3 bases and J by 10 bases. Germline lookup yields CDR1 MNHEY and CDR2 SVGAGI. This CDR3 is 17 amino acids long. The CDR3 region has the DNA TGTGCCAGCAGTTATCTGGGGCAGGGGGGCTTAGGGTCACCCCTCCACTTT. The encoded protein is CASSYLGQGGLGSPLHF.

This clonotype was seen ten or more times. V usage is TRBV28 and J usage is TRBJ2-1; D not certain. The CDR3 sequence is 14 residues long. Trimming cost V 2 bases and J 9 bases, with 14 bases left between them. Germline values: CDR1 MDHEN, CDR2 SYDVKM. CDR3 sequence (DNA): TGTGCCAGCAGTTTACAGGCAGGCTCAGGTGAGCAGTTCTTC. As protein: CASSLQAGSGEQFF. The full variable domain, in which reference TRBV28 and TRBJ2-1 provide the parts outside the CDR3, is DVKVTQSSRYLVKRTGEKVFLECVQDMDHENMFWYRQDPGLGLRLIYFSYDVKMKEKGDIPEGYSVSREKKERFSLILESASTNQTSMYLCASSLQAGSGEQFFGPGTRLTVL.

There are a few counts of this clonotype. This chain joins TRBV7-8 and TRBJ2-1; TRBD2 might be the D (5 bases). The germline V and J ends were trimmed by 3 bases and 9 bases, with 12 bases remaining between them. The V gene's germline CDR1 is SGHVS and CDR2 FQNEAQ. The CDR3 is made up of 13 amino acids. CDR3 protein: CASSLGDYGEQFF. The CDR3 nucleotides read TGTGCCAGCAGCTTGGGAGACTACGGTGAGCAGTTCTTC.

This clonotype was seen at least ten times. The chain has TRBV20-1 and TRBJ1-1; D is undetermined. Trimming left V 5 bases short and J 2 bases short, with 9 bases between. The CDR3 is made up of 12 amino acids. Germline V gene lookup returns CDR1 DFQATT and CDR2 SNEGSKA (reference sequence). CDR3 in amino acids: CSAGRGNTEAFF. CDR3 DNA: TGCAGTGCTGGGCGAGGTAACACTGAAGCTTTCTTT.

There are a few counts of this clonotype. The gene calls are TRBV20-1 and TRBJ2-1; no firm D call. V shed 7 bases and J shed 5 bases, with 15 bases lying between them. Germline V gene data show CDR1 as DFQATT and CDR2 as SNEGSKA (reference sequence). This CDR3 has 13 amino acids. The CDR3 DNA is TGCAGTGGCCACGATAGCAAGAACAATGAGCAGTTCTTC. Translating it yields CSGHDSKNNEQFF.

The V and J genes are TRBV5-8 and TRBJ2-3; 8 nucleotides line up with TRBD1. Germline CDR1 is SGHTS and CDR2 is YDEGEE. The ends lost 4 bases at V and 3 bases at J; junction bases unmatched: 13. The CDR3 runs 17 residues. The CDR3 sequence is CASSRISTGAVTDTQYF. CDR3 nucleotide sequence: TGTGCCAGCAGCCGGATCTCGACAGGGGCAGTAACAGATACGCAGTATTTT.

The V and J genes are TRBV20-1 and TRBJ2-3; 10 nucleotides match TRBD1. There are 15 residues in the CDR3. Germline loops: CDR1 DFQATT, CDR2 SNEGSKA (reference sequence). The V and J ends lost 3 bases and 7 bases, in that order; junction bases with no gene match: 10. Here the CDR3 reads CSASGGQGFGNTQYF. As DNA, the CDR3 is TGCAGTGCTAGTGGGGGACAGGGGTTTGGGAATACGCAGTATTTT.